This T cell receptor (beta chain) was documented in a study of blood T cells in healthy people across ages (dated by TCRdb to the mid-2010s). In the study overall: In model experiments, roughly one uniquely barcoded TCR beta cDNA molecule per two T cells was captured by template switching. Using deep sequencing normalized with unique cDNA molecular identifiers, the study measured how TCR beta repertoire diversity changes with age. For two donors (one aged 18 to 30 and one aged 80 or older), the study analyzed two additional independent replicas of 1 million unique cDNA reads from the same blood draw. Four age groups were formed from the donors: young (average 16 years), middle-aged (approximately 40), aged (around 62) and long-lived (around 80). To avoid experimental bias, donors of different ages were spread randomly across the sequencing lanes. General study outcomes and caveats: Estimates of total diversity based on one million sequenced T cells were regarded as lower bounds and as underestimates. The long-lived group showed more naive CD4+ T cells, fewer expanded clones and increased TCR diversity than the aged group, suggesting age selection. There was a strong correlation between observed TCR beta diversity and the percentage of naive T cells measured by flow cytometry. As age increased, observed TCR beta diversity per million T cells dropped in a roughly linear way, and a significant reduction was already evident by age 40. Because the CMV infection status of the donors was unknown, age-related changes in expanded clonotypes may potentially have been confounded. Bulk unsorted PBMC profiling prevented conclusive comparison of naive and antigen-experienced compartments.

The roughly 38 donors, aged about 6 to 90 years, were systemically healthy Caucasian individuals from Russia. Approximately 10 milliliters of peripheral blood were collected from each donor into EDTA-treated Vacutainer tubes. Ficoll-Paque density-gradient centrifugation was used to isolate PBMCs, with at least 7 million obtained per sample. Total RNA, at least 6 micrograms per sample, was extracted from PBMCs with Trizol reagent. For every donor, an aliquot of PBMCs went through flow cytometry to measure the percentages of naive CD45RAhigh/CD27high T cells. Library preparation employed 5' RACE. Sequenced using an Illumina HiSeq 2500. A second PCR of 7 to 11 cycles was performed with a sample-barcoded 5' primer and a J-beta primer mix. A unique molecular identifier was introduced onto each TCR beta cDNA molecule by a template-switch 5' adaptor carrying 12 random nucleotides. At least 3 million CDR3-containing paired-end reads were obtained from each sample. First-strand cDNA was synthesized from all RNA with the Mint cDNA synthesis kit, primed by a TRBC-specific oligonucleotide. Following uracil-DNA glycosylase treatment, all cDNA underwent a first 18-cycle PCR with the universal primers M1SS and BC2_uni_R. As for the authors' bioinformatics: Normalization of each sample was performed by random selection of 1 million high-quality reads, each carrying a distinct molecular identifier. Reads sharing molecular identifiers were discarded rather than binned into consensus sequences. CDR3 identification, clonotype clustering and error correction used MiTCR with a Q25 quality threshold and the strictest error-elimination algorithm. A nonparametric unseen species model with Euler transformation was used to estimate a lower bound on total TCR beta diversity. The public reads were quality trimmed at Q25 with fastp and then assembled into clones with MiXCR by TCRdb, keeping productive beta chains. Each CDR3 protein appears once, grouped with its most common genes and DNA. What appears here as the V and J calls and clone size reflects TCRdb's work, not the paper's. The sample table holds hundreds of thousands of distinct CDR3 sequences, of which 40% to 65% were seen once. The ten biggest clones cover about 13% of the sample.

Deletion took 2 bases off V and 2 bases off J, with a span of 11 bases between the germline ends. CDR1 SQVTM and CDR2 ANQGSEA were looked up in the germline V gene. The cysteine opens and the phenylalanine closes a CDR3 of 14 amino acids. Kept here is only the CDR3 DNA, which spans 42 bases and is read in frame from base 1. This clonotype showed up many times. The specificity of this receptor is unknown. The input lacks base qualities; no much larger clone sits a single base away. The source is a woman older than 75 in good health. The receptor chain draws on TRBV29-1 and TRBJ2-3, and possibly TRBD1, on 6 matching bases. Sequenced material: blood. In nucleotide form, the sequence is TGCAGCGTTGAAAGTGACAGGTTCACAGATACGCAGTATTTT. This sequence encodes CSVESDRFTDTQYF.